Listed below are T cell receptor beta chains from one sample, sequenced in a study of T cells in Graves' hyperthyroidism and ophthalmopathy. TCRdb ran MiXCR on the multiplex PCR reads and lists one entry per CDR3 protein. The sample includes hundreds of thousands of distinct CDR3 sequences, under 45% of them seen just once. The sample taken for sequencing was blood. These receptors were collected from a woman aged 40 to 50 with Graves' hyperthyroidism. CDR3s include the opening cysteine and the closing phenylalanine or tryptophan. The order of the fields is V gene, D gene, J gene, clone size, CDR3 protein, CDR3 DNA. D genes are given only for firm matches. Clone size, where shown, is once, few, many, or a class for clones that have expanded.

V gene: TRBV10-2
D gene: -
J gene: TRBJ1-1
clone size: -
CDR3 protein: CASSARGDTEAFF
CDR3 DNA: TGCGCCAGCAGCGCCCGCGGAGACACTGAAGCTTTCTTT

V gene: TRBV6-2/TRBV6-3
D gene: -
J gene: TRBJ2-5
clone size: few
CDR3 protein: CASSWKAGVTQYF
CDR3 DNA: TGTGCCAGCAGTTGGAAGGCCGGGGTGACCCAGTACTTC

V gene: TRBV7-8
D gene: -
J gene: TRBJ1-2
clone size: many
CDR3 protein: CASSPGPSALYGYTF
CDR3 DNA: TGTGCCAGCAGCCCAGGGCCCTCCGCCCTTTATGGCTACACCTTC

V gene: TRBV11-3
D gene: TRBD1
J gene: TRBJ1-1
clone size: -
CDR3 protein: CASSLGGTGDTEAFF
CDR3 DNA: TGTGCCAGCAGCTTAGGTGGGACAGGGGACACTGAAGCTTTCTTT

V gene: TRBV10-3
D gene: -
J gene: TRBJ1-1
clone size: -
CDR3 protein: CAISQREPVNTEAFF
CDR3 DNA: TGTGCCATCAGTCAGAGAGAACCCGTGAACACTGAAGCTTTCTTT

V gene: TRBV7-2
D gene: -
J gene: TRBJ1-1
clone size: once
CDR3 protein: CASRKENADTEALF
CDR3 DNA: TGTGCCAGCAGGAAGGAGAACGCCGACACTGAAGCTCTCTTT

V gene: TRBV6-5
D gene: TRBD2
J gene: TRBJ2-2
clone size: few
CDR3 protein: CASSIEREVNTGELFF
CDR3 DNA: TGTGCCAGCAGTATCGAGCGGGAGGTAAACACCGGGGAGCTGTTTTTT

V gene: TRBV7-2
D gene: TRBD2
J gene: TRBJ2-5
clone size: -
CDR3 protein: CASSPRTSGAKETQYF
CDR3 DNA: TGTGCCAGCAGCCCTCGGACTAGCGGGGCGAAAGAGACCCAGTACTTC

V gene: TRBV10-3
D gene: TRBD1
J gene: TRBJ1-5
clone size: -
CDR3 protein: CAISIGQGAYLGNQPQHF
CDR3 DNA: TGTGCCATCAGTATCGGACAGGGGGCTTATTTAGGCAATCAGCCCCAGCATTTT

V gene: TRBV6-5
D gene: -
J gene: TRBJ1-2
clone size: -
CDR3 protein: CASSSRINRVPVGYTF
CDR3 DNA: TGTGCCAGCAGTTCCCGTATAAACCGGGTCCCCGTCGGCTACACCTTC